These 29 T cell receptor beta chains originate from one sample sequenced in a study of blood T cell repertoires in COVID-19. Measured with immunoSEQ multiplex PCR; TCRdb has only the in-frame clones, and not every one. Here the sample spans about 260,000 clones, 86% being singletons. Sequenced material: peripheral blood. The origin of the receptors is a man aged 35-49 years with active or convalescent COVID-19.

This clone has only a few counts. V usage is TRBV6-5 and J usage is TRBJ2-5, with D tentatively TRBD2 (6 bases). V lost 6 bases and J lost 7, with 18 bases in between. Germline CDR1 reads MNHEY; CDR2 reads SVGAGI. This CDR3 region has 14 residues. CDR3 coding DNA: TGTGCCAGCAGACCCCGGGACTGGGAGGCGACCCAGTACTTC. Residues: CASRPRDWEATQYF.

The chain combines TRBV5-6 with TRBJ1-2, with 7 nucleotides matching TRBD1. The germline V gene encodes CDR1 SGHDT and CDR2 YYEEEE. The CDR3 has 13 residues. The V and J ends lost 4 bases and 6 bases, in that order; junction bases with no gene match: 6. The CDR3 DNA is TGTGCCAGCAGCCCCGGGACAGAAAATGGCTACACCTTC. Translation gives CASSPGTENGYTF.

The V call is TRBV30, the J call TRBJ2-1; D perhaps matches TRBD1 (6 bases). The CDR3 is 14 amino acids. Germline CDR1 is GTSNPN and CDR2 is SVGIG (reference sequence). V was clipped by 3 bases and J by 4 bases, with 13 bases between them. The CDR3 bases are TGTGCCTGGAGCACTGGGGGCCCATACAATGAGCAGTTCTTC. The encoded protein is CAWSTGGPYNEQFF.

The rearrangement uses TRBV7-3 and TRBJ2-1; D gene unclear. CDR1 is SGHTA and CDR2 is FQGTGA in the germline V gene. V was cut by 1 base and J by 8 bases, with 6 bases left in between. The CDR3 extends over 12 amino acids. CDR3 bases: TGTGCCAGCAGCTTAAATCCATATGAGCAGTTCTTC. This encodes CASSLNPYEQFF.

V gene TRBV2 combines with J gene TRBJ1-2; possible D gene TRBD1, 5 bases. This CDR3 has 12 amino acids. Trimming removed 8 bases at V and 7 bases at J, with 14 bases between. CDR1 and CDR2 from the germline V gene are SNHLY and FYNNEI. This CDR3 reads CASGTGEGGYTF. As DNA, the CDR3 is TGTGCCAGCGGCACGGGGGAGGGTGGCTACACCTTC.

The chain is built from TRBV29-1 and TRBJ2-5; 7 bases align to TRBD1. Germline V gene sequence: CDR1 SQVTM, CDR2 ANQGSEA. With 6 bases clipped from V and 2 bases from J, the junction kept 9 bases outside the gene matches. This CDR3 is 14 amino acids long. The CDR3, as DNA: TGCAGCGTCGCCAGGGGGACCGATCAAGAGACCCAGTACTTC. Its translation: CSVARGTDQETQYF.

The chain employs TRBV15 and TRBJ2-5; D possibly corresponds to TRBD2 (5 bases). The V end was cut by 5 bases, the J end by 7 bases, with 17 bases between. This CDR3 has 14 amino acids. Germline values: CDR1 LNHNV, CDR2 YYDKDF (reference sequence). The CDR3 nucleotides read TGTGCCACCAGCGCTGCCGGGCGGGCGGGGACCCAGTACTTC. It encodes CATSAAGRAGTQYF.

The CDR3 DNA is TGCAGCGTTGAAGGGGCCTCAGGGGGCGGGGGAGGAAATGAGCAGTTCTTC. Residues: CSVEGASGGGGGNEQFF. The rearrangement links TRBV29-1 to TRBJ2-1, with D perhaps TRBD1 (8 bases). The CDR3 extends over 17 amino acids. In germline, CDR1 is SQVTM, CDR2 ANQGSEA. Trimming removed 1 base at V and 7 bases at J, with 23 bases between.

This clone appeared a single time. The chain has TRBV3-1 (or the pseudogene TRBV3-2) and TRBJ2-3; weak D call: TRBD2 (6 bases). V was trimmed by 4 bases and J by 2 bases, leaving 13 bases between them. Germline V gives CDR1 LGHDT, CDR2 YNNKEL (reference sequence). This CDR3 region has 15 residues. The chain's CDR3 is CASSPPGGYTDTQYF. Written as DNA, the CDR3 is TGTGCCAGCAGCCCTCCCGGGGGATACACAGATACGCAGTATTTT.

This rearrangement joins TRBV15 to TRBJ1-2, with TRBD1 as a possible D gene (6 bases). This CDR3 has 14 residues. Trimming pared 0 bases from V and 13 bases from J, leaving 18 bases between. Germline values: CDR1 LNHNV, CDR2 YYDKDF (reference sequence). The CDR3 here is CATSRDRGSPPLTF. CDR3 in DNA: TGTGCCACCAGCAGAGACAGGGGTTCCCCTCCTCTCACCTTC.

V gene TRBV6-1 combines with J gene TRBJ1-5; D might be TRBD1 (5 bases). Germline values: CDR1 MNHNS, CDR2 SASEGT. V was shortened by 1 base and J by 2 bases, with 9 bases between the two germline ends. The CDR3 consists of 15 residues. DNA of the CDR3: TGTGCCAGCAGTGAAGTGGGAGGGGGCAATCAGCCCCAGCATTTT. Amino acid sequence: CASSEVGGGNQPQHF.

The chain has TRBV5-1 and TRBJ2-2, with D possibly TRBD2 on 5 matching bases. Between the trimmed V and J ends, which lost 1 base and 2 bases, there was a span of 6 bases. The CDR3 sequence is 14 residues long. Germline V lookup: CDR1 SGHRS, CDR2 YFSETQ. CDR3 DNA sequence: TGCGCCAGCAGCTTGTCGGGAAACACCGGGGAGCTGTTTTTT. The encoded protein is CASSLSGNTGELFF.

In this sample, this clone turned up a few times. J is TRBJ1-3 and V is TRBV9, with D uncertain. The germline V and J ends were trimmed by 0 bases and 0 bases, with 13 bases remaining between them. CDR3 length: 17 residues. Germline CDR1 and CDR2: SGDLS and YYNGEE. CDR3 loop: CASSVATGTSSGNTIYF. For the CDR3, the DNA is TGTGCCAGCAGCGTAGCAACGGGAACGAGCTCTGGAAACACCATATATTTT.

The rearrangement joins TRBV12-3 or TRBV12-4 to TRBJ1-1; perhaps TRBD1 as D (5 bases). The germline V and J ends were trimmed by 3 bases and 1 base, with 6 bases remaining between them. This CDR3 region has 13 residues. The CDR3 region is CASSFDRNTEAFF. DNA of the CDR3: TGTGCCAGCAGTTTCGACAGGAACACTGAAGCTTTCTTT.

The V and J genes are TRBV27 and TRBJ2-1; a weak D match, TRBD2 (5 bases). V shed 8 bases and J shed 6 bases, with 20 bases lying between them. This CDR3 comprises 15 residues. Germline values: CDR1 MNHEY, CDR2 SMNVEV (reference sequence). CDR3 residues: CASAAELVRANEQFF. For the CDR3, the DNA is TGTGCCAGCGCTGCCGAACTGGTGAGGGCCAATGAGCAGTTCTTC.

The chain uses TRBV15 and TRBJ2-3; 7 bases map to TRBD2. The CDR3 is made up of 14 amino acids. Losses at the gene ends were 0 bases for V and 4 bases for J; bases not matched to a gene: 1. The germline gives CDR1 LNHNV, CDR2 YYDKDF (reference sequence). This CDR3 is CATSRELASDTQYF. CDR3 nucleotide sequence: TGTGCCACCAGCAGAGAACTAGCGTCAGATACGCAGTATTTT.

V gene TRBV5-5 combines with J gene TRBJ2-1, with TRBD2 as a possible D gene (6 bases). CDR1 is SGHKS, CDR2 YYEKEE, per germline (reference sequence). The CDR3 runs 13 residues. V was trimmed by 4 bases and J by 7 bases, leaving 12 bases between them. CDR3 region: CASSTGLTNEQFF. The CDR3 DNA is TGTGCCAGCAGCACGGGACTTACGAATGAGCAGTTCTTC.

The rearrangement joins TRBV19 to TRBJ1-6; D remains ambiguous. The germline V and J ends were trimmed by 5 bases and 8 bases, with 13 bases remaining between them. Looked up from germline, CDR1 is LNHDA and CDR2 is SQIVND (reference sequence). This CDR3 comprises 14 residues. In DNA form, the CDR3 reads TGTGCCAGTAGTGCCGGGGTGTGGGATTCACCCCTCCACTTT. Translated: CASSAGVWDSPLHF.

J is TRBJ2-2 and V is TRBV9; D may be TRBD2 (7 bases). CDR3 length: 16 residues. Germline V gene data show CDR1 as SGDLS and CDR2 as YYNGEE. The ends were cut back, 0 bases at V and 5 bases at J, with 14 bases in the middle. The CDR3 protein is CASSVAAGAGTGELFF. For the CDR3, the DNA is TGTGCCAGCAGCGTAGCTGCGGGGGCAGGGACCGGGGAGCTGTTTTTT.

The chain joins TRBV10-3 to TRBJ1-5; 8 bases match TRBD1. Germline loops: CDR1 ENHRY, CDR2 SYGVKD. This CDR3 spans 16 amino acids. The trim removed 6 bases at V and 1 base at J, leaving 8 bases unmatched. The CDR3 DNA sequence: TGTGCCATCAGGGAAGACAGGGGAGGCAGCAATCAGCCCCAGCATTTT. Its protein product is CAIREDRGGSNQPQHF.

The chain combines TRBV6-6 with TRBJ1-6; no firm D call. The germline CDR1 and CDR2 sequences are MNHNY and SVGAGI (reference sequence). The CDR3 consists of 14 residues. V was shortened by 10 bases and J by 0 bases, with 10 bases between the two germline ends. The CDR3 DNA is TGTGCCATCGCTAGAAGCTCCTATAATTCACCCCTCCACTTT. Its protein product is CAIARSSYNSPLHF.

The J gene is TRBJ2-7, the V gene TRBV11-2; the D gene is possibly TRBD1 (5 bases). CDR1 is SGHAT and CDR2 is FQNNGV in the germline V gene. Trimming took off 3 bases at V and 5 bases at J, with 14 bases between the two ends. This CDR3 is built from 14 residues. The CDR3 is CASSFLQVPHEQYF. CDR3 DNA: TGTGCCAGCAGCTTTTTACAGGTCCCCCACGAGCAGTACTTC.

The chain recombines TRBV5-1 with TRBJ2-1; D is perhaps TRBD2 (6 bases). CDR1 is SGHRS and CDR2 is YFSETQ in the germline V gene. The CDR3 has 16 amino acids. Trimming cost V 4 bases and J 3 bases, with 17 bases left between them. The chain's CDR3 is CASSPSGTYIYNEQFF. The CDR3, as DNA: TGCGCCAGCAGCCCTTCCGGGACTTACATCTACAATGAGCAGTTCTTC.

This chain connects TRBV7-3 to TRBJ1-1; perhaps TRBD1 as D (6 bases). The ends were cut back, 4 bases at V and 2 bases at J, with 11 bases in the middle. This CDR3 region has 14 residues. Germline CDR1 is SGHTA and CDR2 is FQGTGA. The CDR3 here is CASSSGQINTEAFF. CDR3 sequence (DNA): TGTGCCAGCAGCTCCGGACAGATTAACACTGAAGCTTTCTTT. Filled out from reference TRBV7-3 and TRBJ1-1, the complete variable domain reads GAGVSQTPSNKVTEKGKYVELRCDPISGHTALYWYRQSLGQGPEFLIYFQGTGAADDSGLPNDRFFAVRPEGSVSTLKIQRTERGDSAVYLCASSSGQINTEAFFGQGTRLTVV.

This chain uses TRBV24-1 with TRBJ2-3, with 8 bases lining up with TRBD1. The CDR3 contains 16 residues. J gave up 6 bases and V 2 bases, and 9 bases lay outside the gene matches. Germline CDR1 reads KGHDR; CDR2 reads SFDVKD. CDR3 in amino acids: CATSDWTGTGPDTQYF. For the CDR3, the DNA is TGTGCCACCAGTGATTGGACCGGGACAGGACCCGATACGCAGTATTTT.

DNA for the CDR3: TGTGCCAGCAGTACCCACAGGGACCCCCTCCACTTT. It yields the protein CASSTHRDPLHF. The chain uses TRBV12-3 or TRBV12-4 and TRBJ1-6; D may be TRBD1 (6 bases). The V end lost 5 bases, the J end lost 13 bases, and 12 bases lay between the germline ends. The CDR3 has 12 amino acids.

This clone occurred a few times. The chain carries TRBV14 and TRBJ2-7, with D perhaps TRBD1 (5 bases). Trimming pared 1 base from V and 2 bases from J, leaving 9 bases between. The V gene's germline CDR1 is SGHDN and CDR2 FVKESK. The CDR3 contains 14 residues. The CDR3 coding sequence is TGTGCCAGCAGCCAAGCAGGGAACACCTACGAGCAGTACTTC. Protein product: CASSQAGNTYEQYF.

The chain has TRBV11-2 and TRBJ2-5; 9 positions match TRBD2. With V trimmed by 2 bases and J by 4 bases, 5 bases remained unmatched. This CDR3 has 15 amino acids. Germline CDR1 reads SGHAT; CDR2 reads FQNNGV. The CDR3 bases are TGTGCCAGCAGCTTAAAGCGGGGGGAAGGAGAGACCCAGTACTTC. This gives the protein CASSLKRGEGETQYF.

This chain joins TRBV10-3 and TRBJ2-1, with TRBD2 identical over 9 bases. V shed 0 bases and J 7 bases; nucleotides not matched to a gene: 7. Germline V lookup: CDR1 ENHRY, CDR2 SYGVKD. The CDR3 is 16 amino acids. CDR3 DNA sequence: TGTGCCATCAGTGAGTCGCGGGGGGGAACGGGGAATGAGCAGTTCTTC. Its translation is CAISESRGGTGNEQFF.